The clone carrying this T cell receptor (beta chain) was observed a few times. This record belongs to a study of T cells in Graves' hyperthyroidism and ophthalmopathy. RNA transcripts were the template for amplifying TCR beta CDR3 regions. First-round RT-PCR of the TCR CDR3 relied on the HTBI primer set. TCRdb fed the multiplex PCR reads into MiXCR, producing one record per CDR3 protein. The data contain about 320,000 distinct CDR3 sequences, 16% of them singletons. The receptor's source is a man aged 30 to 39 with Graves' hyperthyroidism. Source material: blood.

The CDR3: CASSRQGANYNEQFF. CDR3 bases: TGTGCCAGCAGTCGACAGGGGGCAAACTACAATGAGCAGTTCTTC. The rearrangement uses TRBV12-3 or TRBV12-4 and TRBJ2-1; TRBD1 matches 10 bases. Losses at the gene ends were 5 bases for V and 3 bases for J; bases not matched to a gene: 4. The CDR3 sequence is 15 residues long.